This TCR beta chain was observed in a study of blood T cells in healthy people across ages. Germline CDR1 and CDR2: SGHRS and YFSETQ. Between the trimmed V and J ends, which lost 4 bases and 7 bases, there was a span of 17 bases. The CDR3 sequence is 14 residues long. Alongside a J-beta primer mix, a sample-barcoded 5' primer served in a second PCR lasting about 6 to 11 cycles. From the 5' RACE reads, TCRdb called clonotypes with MiXCR, one entry per CDR3 protein. Of approximately 900,000 distinct CDR3 sequences listed, almost 30% are singletons. A further study also used this sample, focusing on T cells of mothers and their children.

Input material: blood. The chain combines TRBV5-1 with TRBJ2-5; no definite D call. This receptor was identified in a woman in her forties in good health. The CDR3: CASSPTSGPGTQYF. The DNA of the CDR3 is TGCGCCAGCAGCCCAACGTCCGGCCCAGGGACCCAGTACTTC.